This T cell receptor beta chain was retrieved from a study of blood T cell repertoires in COVID-19. Study-level background: Acute and convalescent COVID-19 samples came from the United States, Italy and Spain. PBMCs, B-cell-depleted T cells, or T cells provided the cDNA or gDNA that made up the material.

Per the study methods: Nucleated cell number was recorded as an estimate derived from reference gene primer amplification. Generated by immunoSEQ multiplex PCR, the TCRdb table keeps only in-frame clones and is missing some. V and J calls and clone size are copied from that table; D and trimming were computed from the DNA. This sample yields 150,000 to 200,000 clones, of which 89% are seen a single time; less than 2% belongs to the top ten. This clone showed up just once. The sample contains more than one DNA sequence encoding this CDR3. V was pared by 4 bases and J by 0 bases, with 2 bases of the junction left unmatched. Germline V lookup: CDR1 SGHRS, CDR2 YFSETQ. CDR3 size: 16 residues.

This TCR was sampled from a man aged 18 to 30 who had recovered from COVID-19. Sequencing was carried out using peripheral blood. This chain links TRBV5-1 with TRBJ2-3; 13 bases align to TRBD2. The CDR3 spells CASSLGLAGSTDTQYF. CDR3 bases: TGCGCCAGCAGCCTGGGACTAGCGGGAAGCACAGATACGCAGTATTTT.